These 26 T cell receptor beta chains came from one sample sequenced in a study of identical twins. TCRdb re-derived calls from the 5' RACE reads in MiXCR, one entry per CDR3 protein. This sample has 500,000 to 600,000 distinct CDR3 sequences; less than 25% occur once, and the top ten carry about 0.99%. This sample was shared with a second study, whose subject was T cells expressing NK-cell markers.

The sample taken for sequencing was CD4+ T cells sorted from blood. The source of these receptors is a woman in her late teens or twenties in good health.

This clonotype was counted a few times. V is TRBV6-1 and J is TRBJ1-2, with TRBD1 matching over 8 bases. CDR3 length equals 15 residues. Unmatched junction bases numbered 10, after V lost 6 bases and J lost 4 bases. Germline loops: CDR1 MNHNS, CDR2 SASEGT. CDR3 DNA sequence: TGTGCCAGCAGCGCTCCGGGACAGGCTAGCTATGGCTACACCTTC. It specifies CASSAPGQASYGYTF.

This chain's CDR3 is CASSWGLAGGPLDEQFF. The CDR3, as DNA: TGTGCCAGCAGCTGGGGACTAGCGGGGGGGCCGTTAGATGAGCAGTTCTTC. The rearrangement links TRBV5-6 to TRBJ2-1; the match to TRBD2 covers 16 bases. Germline V gene lookup returns CDR1 SGHDT and CDR2 YYEEEE. V shed 3 bases, J shed 8 bases, and the junction held 8 bases outside the gene matches. There are 17 residues in the CDR3. The full variable domain, with the rest looked up from reference TRBV5-6 and TRBJ2-1, is DAGVTQSPTHLIKTRGQQVTLRCSPKSGHDTVSWYQQALGQGPQFIFQYYEEEERQRGNFPDRFSGHQFPNYSSELNVNALLLGDSALYLCASSWGLAGGPLDEQFFGPGTRLTVL.

This clonotype was seen more than once but under ten times. An end of the junction differs from the germline gene, which may be a read error. The V call is TRBV20-1, the J call TRBJ1-1; D gene uncertain. There are 16 residues in the CDR3. Per the germline V gene, CDR1 is DFQATT and CDR2 is SNEGSKA (reference sequence). CDR3 in amino acids: CSARGRKFPQNAEAFF. DNA of the CDR3: TGCAGTGCTAGAGGTCGTAAGTTCCCCCAGAACGCTGAAGCTTTCTTT.

This clonotype has at least ten counts. The J gene is TRBJ2-4, the V gene TRBV10-3; tentatively, D is TRBD2 (5 bases). Germline lookup yields CDR1 ENHRY and CDR2 SYGVKD. V was shortened by 0 bases and J by 1 base, with 13 bases between the two germline ends. There are 17 residues in the CDR3. The CDR3 sequence is CAISESGGPSAKNIQYF. The DNA of the CDR3 is TGTGCCATCAGTGAGTCTGGAGGCCCGTCGGCCAAAAACATTCAGTACTTC.

This clonotype was picked up a small number of times. The chain carries TRBV7-6 and TRBJ2-7, with D perhaps TRBD2 (6 bases). The V end lost 1 base, the J end lost 1 base, and 11 bases lay between the germline ends. Germline assignment: CDR1 SGHVS and CDR2 FNYEAQ. CDR3 length: 15 amino acids. CDR3 coding DNA: TGTGCCAGCAGCTTAGTGCGGGGTCGTTCCTACGAGCAGTACTTC. Its protein product is CASSLVRGRSYEQYF.

CDR3 in amino acids: CASSDPGTETYEQYF. CDR3 DNA sequence: TGTGCCAGCAGTGACCCAGGGACGGAAACCTACGAGCAGTACTTC. The V gene is TRBV25-1, the J gene TRBJ2-7; either TRBD1 or TRBD2 may supply D (5 bases each). V lost 3 bases and J 2 bases, leaving 14 bases between the germline ends. The CDR3 sequence is 15 residues long. From germline, CDR1 is MGHDK and CDR2 SYGVNS.

CDR3 coding DNA: TGCAGTGCTCAACCGGCAGGCAATACCGCCTATGGCTACACCTTC. It is translated as CSAQPAGNTAYGYTF. The chain carries TRBV20-1 and TRBJ1-2; no firm D call. V was pared by 5 bases and J by 4 bases, with 20 bases between. The CDR3 is made up of 15 amino acids. CDR1 and CDR2 (germline): DFQATT, SNEGSKA (reference sequence).

This clonotype was observed many times. This chain links TRBV20-1 with TRBJ2-2, with D tentatively TRBD1 (5 bases). The CDR3 length is 14 residues. Germline CDR1 is DFQATT and CDR2 is SNEGSKA (reference sequence). Trimming took 6 bases from V and 5 from J, leaving 16 bases between them. The CDR3 DNA reads TGCAGTGCAAGAAAAGCAGGGCGTACCGGGGAGCTGTTTTTT. Translated, it gives CSARKAGRTGELFF.

This clonotype was found a few times. The V gene is TRBV5-1, the J gene TRBJ2-3, with D possibly matching TRBD2 (6 bases). The germline V gene encodes CDR1 SGHRS and CDR2 YFSETQ. Deletions cut 0 bases from V and 5 bases from J, with 10 bases between. The CDR3 is 14 amino acids. Written as DNA, the CDR3 is TGCGCCAGCAGCTTGGCCTCGGGAGTAGATACGCAGTATTTT. It yields the protein CASSLASGVDTQYF. The variable domain in full, with the rest retrieved from reference TRBV5-1 and TRBJ2-3, is KAGVTQTPRYLIKTRGQQVTLSCSPISGHRSVSWYQQTPGQGLQFLFEYFSETQRNKGNFPGRFSGRQFSNSRSEMNVSTLELGDSALYLCASSLASGVDTQYFGPGTRLTVL.

V usage is TRBV18 and J usage is TRBJ1-1; D possibly corresponds to TRBD1 (6 bases). Trimming took 2 bases from V and 1 from J, leaving 8 bases between them. The CDR3 covers 14 residues. Germline V gives CDR1 KGHSH, CDR2 LQKENI. DNA for the CDR3: TGTGCCAGCTCACCAAAGGGGGAGAACACTGAAGCTTTCTTT. Translation: CASSPKGENTEAFF.

Only a few counts were recorded for this clonotype. The rearrangement links TRBV12-3 or TRBV12-4 to TRBJ2-5; unclear D gene. This CDR3 is built from 10 residues. Between the trimmed V and J ends, which lost 6 bases and 10 bases, there was a span of 9 bases. The CDR3 region has the DNA TGTGCCAGCAGGGGCAAGGACCAGTACTTC. It codes for CASRGKDQYF.

This clonotype was counted between two and nine times. The CDR3 DNA follows: TGCGCCAGCAGCTTTTCACAGGGGGAGGCCGGGGAGCTGTTTTTT. Protein product: CASSFSQGEAGELFF. The V call is TRBV5-1, the J call TRBJ2-2, with 8 bases identical to TRBD1. The CDR3 is 15 residues long. V lost 2 bases and J lost 6; bases outside the gene matches: 6. Germline V gene sequence: CDR1 SGHRS, CDR2 YFSETQ.

This chain links TRBV11-2 with TRBJ2-4, with a weak D call TRBD2 (6 bases). V was pared by 5 bases and J by 7 bases, with 12 bases between. CDR3 length equals 13 residues. Germline V gene sequence: CDR1 SGHAT, CDR2 FQNNGV. The CDR3 is CASSQYRGNIQYF. The CDR3 nucleotides read TGTGCCAGCAGCCAATACCGGGGGAACATTCAGTACTTC.

The sample holds a few counts of this clonotype. V and J are TRBV6-5 and TRBJ2-1; 10 positions match TRBD2. Germline V gene data show CDR1 as MNHEY and CDR2 as SVGAGI. Trimming at V came to 2 bases and at J to 6 bases, leaving 10 bases not matched to a gene. The CDR3 is 17 amino acids. CDR3 in DNA: TGTGCCAGCAGTTACGGGCTAGCGGGAGCGCGGAGCAATGAGCAGTTCTTC. It is translated as CASSYGLAGARSNEQFF.

The V gene is TRBV20-1, the J gene TRBJ2-1, with 11 nucleotides matching TRBD2. Trimming at V came to 0 bases and at J to 7 bases, leaving 5 bases not matched to a gene. The germline gives CDR1 DFQATT, CDR2 SNEGSKA (reference sequence). CDR3 length: 15 residues. The CDR3: CSAREKLAGVNEQFF. CDR3 in DNA: TGCAGTGCTAGAGAAAAACTAGCGGGGGTGAATGAGCAGTTCTTC.

The CDR3 sequence: CASSSTGVDSPLHF. CDR3 DNA sequence: TGTGCCAGCAGCTCTACCGGGGTAGATTCACCCCTCCACTTT. V is TRBV6-1 and J is TRBJ1-6; D is undetermined. The CDR3 length is 14 residues. In germline, CDR1 is MNHNS, CDR2 SASEGT. V was trimmed by 6 bases and J by 8 bases, leaving 14 bases between them.

This clonotype was detected a few times. This rearrangement joins TRBV20-1 to TRBJ1-5; no reliable D call. V lost 6 bases and J 4 bases, leaving 10 bases between the germline ends. The CDR3 runs 12 residues. Germline-derived CDR1 and CDR2 are DFQATT and SNEGSKA (reference sequence). The CDR3 loop reads CSAGRKNQPQHF. CDR3 DNA sequence: TGCAGTGCAGGGCGGAAAAATCAGCCCCAGCATTTT.

This clonotype came up a few times. The chain combines TRBV7-8 with TRBJ2-3, with TRBD2 identical over 8 bases. Trimming removed 5 bases from V and 6 bases from J; junction bases left unmatched: 4. CDR1 and CDR2 (germline): SGHVS, FQNEAQ. This CDR3 comprises 13 residues. CDR3 region: CASSPWTSDTQYF. CDR3 coding DNA: TGTGCCAGCAGCCCCTGGACTAGCGATACGCAGTATTTT.

This sequence joins TRBV3-1 and TRBJ2-7; TRBD2 agrees at 7 bases. V dropped 1 base and J dropped 3; count of bases not matched to a gene: 6. The germline CDR1 and CDR2 sequences are LGHDT and YNNKEL (reference sequence). The CDR3 spans 15 residues. The DNA for the CDR3 is TGTGCCAGCAGCCAAGTATGGGACTACTACTACGAGCAGTACTTC. Its translation is CASSQVWDYYYEQYF.

The chain employs TRBV27 and TRBJ2-7; maybe TRBD1 (6 bases). The germline gives CDR1 MNHEY, CDR2 SMNVEV (reference sequence). Between the trimmed V and J ends, which lost 5 bases and 2 bases, there was a span of 16 bases. The CDR3 contains 15 residues. CDR3 nucleotide sequence: TGTGCCAGCAGTCTAACCGGGACACCTACCTACGAGCAGTACTTC. Amino acid sequence: CASSLTGTPTYEQYF.

V gene TRBV5-6 combines with J gene TRBJ2-3, with 11 bases matching TRBD2. V lost 1 base to trimming and J lost 7 bases; unmatched junction nucleotides: 5. The CDR3 consists of 15 residues. In germline, CDR1 is SGHDT, CDR2 YYEEEE. The CDR3 bases are TGTGCCAGCAGCTTGATTAGCGGGGGGGGAAATACGCAGTATTTT. It translates to CASSLISGGGNTQYF. Together with reference TRBV5-6 and TRBJ2-3, the CDR3 gives the full variable domain: DAGVTQSPTHLIKTRGQQVTLRCSPKSGHDTVSWYQQALGQGPQFIFQYYEEEERQRGNFPDRFSGHQFPNYSSELNVNALLLGDSALYLCASSLISGGGNTQYFGPGTRLTVL.

This clonotype has just a few counts. V gene TRBV20-1 combines with J gene TRBJ2-3; 7 nucleotides line up with TRBD2. Germline V gene lookup returns CDR1 DFQATT and CDR2 SNEGSKA (reference sequence). V shed 4 bases, J shed 3 bases, and the junction held 7 bases outside the gene matches. The CDR3 totals 14 residues. CDR3 amino acids: CSAIPAGKTDTQYF. Written as DNA, the CDR3 is TGCAGTGCTATCCCAGCGGGGAAGACAGATACGCAGTATTTT.

The CDR3 loop is CASSWVVTAYNEQFF. In nucleotides, the CDR3 is TGCGCCAGCAGCTGGGTCGTGACAGCCTACAATGAGCAGTTCTTC. The chain links TRBV5-1 to TRBJ2-1; a weak D match, TRBD1 (5 bases). The ends were cut back, 3 bases at V and 2 bases at J, with 12 bases in the middle. Germline CDR1 and CDR2: SGHRS and YFSETQ. This CDR3 comprises 15 residues.

J is TRBJ2-3 and V is TRBV24-1; the D gene is possibly TRBD1 (5 bases). The CDR3 runs to 17 residues. Trimming pared 0 bases from V and 6 bases from J, leaving 18 bases between. The germline V gene encodes CDR1 KGHDR and CDR2 SFDVKD. In DNA, the CDR3 is TGTGCCACCAGTGATTTGCCCGAGGCAGGGCGGACGGATACGCAGTATTTT. This encodes CATSDLPEAGRTDTQYF.

V usage is TRBV5-1 and J usage is TRBJ1-1; 9 bases fit TRBD1. This CDR3 has 15 residues. The germline gives CDR1 SGHRS, CDR2 YFSETQ. J lost 4 bases, V lost 7 bases, and 11 bases had no gene match. CDR3 region: CASYRTGVLGTEAFF. The CDR3 DNA is TGCGCCAGCTATAGGACAGGGGTGCTGGGCACTGAAGCTTTCTTT.

This clonotype has more than one count but fewer than ten. The chain recombines TRBV14 with TRBJ2-1; TRBD2 is a possible D gene (5 bases). The CDR3 has 15 residues. V lost 4 bases, J lost 6 bases, and 16 bases lay in between. Per the germline V gene, CDR1 is SGHDN and CDR2 is FVKESK. CDR3: CASSRERVAINEQFF. In DNA form, the CDR3 reads TGTGCCAGCAGCCGAGAGAGAGTAGCGATCAATGAGCAGTTCTTC.